Listed below are T cell receptor beta chains from one sample, sequenced in a study of blood T cell repertoires in COVID-19. Assay used: immunoSEQ multiplex PCR; TCRdb lists only in-frame clones, some missing. The sample contains 20,000 to 25,000 clones, around 70% of which appear only once. Sample: peripheral blood. Source of these receptors: a human donor in a cohort sampled during active or convalescent COVID-19. Each CDR3 is given without its conserved first and last residue. The D gene is left open where the match is weak.

V gene: TRBV9; J gene: TRBJ2-3; D gene: TRBD1; CDR3 protein: ASSAMGQGATDTQY
V gene: TRBV29-1; J gene: TRBJ2-1; D gene: TRBD2; CDR3 protein: SVRGRLAVNEQF
V gene: TRBV6-5; J gene: TRBJ2-3; D gene: TRBD2; CDR3 protein: ASRWDYTDTQY
V gene: TRBV28; J gene: TRBJ1-6; D gene: TRBD1; CDR3 protein: ASAPGGSANSPLH
V gene: TRBV7-2; J gene: TRBJ2-7; D gene: TRBD2; CDR3 protein: ASSLASTSGSYEQY
V gene: TRBV7-6; J gene: TRBJ1-2; D gene: .; CDR3 protein: ASSLAPVSPGGYT
V gene: TRBV5-6; J gene: TRBJ1-6; D gene: .; CDR3 protein: ASSLWGLVSPLH
V gene: TRBV3-1/TRBV3-2; J gene: TRBJ2-2; D gene: .; CDR3 protein: ASSPGVVTGELF
V gene: TRBV2; J gene: TRBJ1-1; D gene: TRBD1; CDR3 protein: ARGHSQGTV
V gene: TRBV7-9; J gene: TRBJ1-1; D gene: TRBD1; CDR3 protein: ASSPRTGPMNTEAF
V gene: TRBV11-3; J gene: TRBJ2-2; D gene: .; CDR3 protein: ASSIPSGTLSNTGELF
V gene: TRBV5-6; J gene: TRBJ1-6; D gene: .; CDR3 protein: ASSLGGLNSSPLH
V gene: TRBV29-1; J gene: TRBJ1-1; D gene: TRBD1; CDR3 protein: SVEGGTGFLYTEAF
V gene: TRBV7-3; J gene: TRBJ2-2; D gene: .; CDR3 protein: ASSPTGTNTGELF
V gene: TRBV12-5; J gene: TRBJ2-3; D gene: TRBD1; CDR3 protein: ASGLVLDGTGDTQY
V gene: TRBV30; J gene: TRBJ2-5; D gene: TRBD1; CDR3 protein: AWDRGQRETQY
V gene: TRBV3-1/TRBV3-2; J gene: TRBJ1-3; D gene: .; CDR3 protein: ASNLGRGNSGNTIY
V gene: TRBV21-1; J gene: TRBJ1-2; D gene: .; CDR3 protein: ASSAAGLKNGYT
V gene: TRBV18; J gene: TRBJ2-7; D gene: TRBD2; CDR3 protein: ASSGGVSYEQY
V gene: TRBV7-9; J gene: TRBJ2-5; D gene: .; CDR3 protein: ASSLIVREYQETQY
V gene: TRBV25-1; J gene: TRBJ1-3; D gene: .; CDR3 protein: ASSEWRAGGNTIY
V gene: TRBV29-1; J gene: TRBJ2-7; D gene: TRBD1; CDR3 protein: SVEGIRGRYEQY
V gene: TRBV7-2; J gene: TRBJ2-4; D gene: .; CDR3 protein: ASSGDRQIAKNIQY
V gene: TRBV3-1/TRBV3-2; J gene: TRBJ2-5; D gene: .; CDR3 protein: ASSLYRTRGETQY
V gene: TRBV3-1/TRBV3-2; J gene: TRBJ1-2; D gene: TRBD1; CDR3 protein: ASSQVGGQGASNYGYT
V gene: TRBV7-7; J gene: TRBJ2-5; D gene: .; CDR3 protein: ASSLLGLGVETQY
V gene: TRBV7-9; J gene: TRBJ2-1; D gene: TRBD2; CDR3 protein: ASSSPLKGRSGGAYEQF
V gene: TRBV5-6; J gene: TRBJ1-4; D gene: TRBD1; CDR3 protein: ASSLVGTGNEKLF
V gene: TRBV28; J gene: TRBJ1-5; D gene: .; CDR3 protein: ASRLSGIQDQPQH
V gene: TRBV3-1/TRBV3-2; J gene: TRBJ1-4; D gene: .; CDR3 protein: ASSRGGSTNEKLF
V gene: TRBV7-9; J gene: TRBJ1-1; D gene: TRBD1; CDR3 protein: ASSWTGKGTEAF
V gene: TRBV19; J gene: TRBJ1-1; D gene: .; CDR3 protein: ASSIKTGSNTEAF
V gene: TRBV7-8; J gene: TRBJ2-1; D gene: TRBD2; CDR3 protein: ASSSWTSGRKGEQF
V gene: TRBV15; J gene: TRBJ1-5; D gene: .; CDR3 protein: ATSRDPGSNQPQH
V gene: TRBV11-2; J gene: TRBJ2-1; D gene: TRBD2; CDR3 protein: ASSNSGTYNEQF
V gene: TRBV2; J gene: TRBJ1-2; D gene: TRBD1; CDR3 protein: ASSKGGADGYT
V gene: TRBV9; J gene: TRBJ2-3; D gene: TRBD2; CDR3 protein: ASSFSSGVNTDTQY
V gene: TRBV5-4; J gene: TRBJ2-5; D gene: .; CDR3 protein: AMNGGRYGETQY
V gene: TRBV27; J gene: TRBJ1-5; D gene: TRBD1; CDR3 protein: ASSLDRVNQPQH
V gene: TRBV18; J gene: TRBJ2-3; D gene: .; CDR3 protein: ASSPLPGGSTDTQY
V gene: TRBV4-1; J gene: TRBJ2-2; D gene: TRBD2; CDR3 protein: ASSQQTLAATNTGELF
V gene: TRBV19; J gene: TRBJ1-5; D gene: .; CDR3 protein: ASSTRQGNQPQH
V gene: TRBV6-5; J gene: TRBJ2-3; D gene: .; CDR3 protein: ASTPRGDASDTQY
V gene: TRBV6-2/TRBV6-3; J gene: TRBJ1-1; D gene: .; CDR3 protein: ASSPARGLNTEAF
V gene: TRBV7-9; J gene: TRBJ1-5; D gene: TRBD1; CDR3 protein: ASSWGQGTQPQH
V gene: TRBV5-6; J gene: TRBJ2-5; D gene: .; CDR3 protein: ASSLSFPQETQY
V gene: TRBV6-6; J gene: TRBJ2-3; D gene: .; CDR3 protein: ASKREGTDTQY
V gene: TRBV11-1; J gene: TRBJ2-7; D gene: TRBD2; CDR3 protein: ASSLGLAGRLEQY
V gene: TRBV28; J gene: TRBJ2-2; D gene: TRBD1; CDR3 protein: ASSLGDSFITGELF
V gene: TRBV10-2; J gene: TRBJ1-1; D gene: .; CDR3 protein: ASSDPHGGSTEAF
V gene: TRBV19; J gene: TRBJ2-7; D gene: .; CDR3 protein: ASSIGDGSGWQY
V gene: TRBV25-1; J gene: TRBJ1-6; D gene: .; CDR3 protein: ASSIQGNSPLH
V gene: TRBV11-2; J gene: TRBJ2-2; D gene: TRBD1; CDR3 protein: ASSLDRNAGELF